Listed here is a single T cell receptor (beta chain). Its antigen is currently unknown. TCRdb keeps only in-frame clones here, not all; method: immunoSEQ multiplex PCR. The repertoire holds 150,000 or so clones, with around 88% as singletons. The sample comes from a study of cytomegalovirus exposure and HLA in healthy donors. Study context: The approximately 120 validation repertoires were produced on the same platform as the 550 to 750 repertoires of the first cohort. This was reported in a later analysis. Study-wide results and caveats: The tendency of first-cohort TCR clusters to co-occur in the roughly 120 validation repertoires was the finding of a later analysis. The study listed approximately 160 cytomegalovirus-associated TCR beta chains.

The CDR3 spans 14 residues. Germline V gene sequence: CDR1 SGHTA, CDR2 FQGNSA. J was trimmed by 8 bases and V by 1 base; bases with no gene match: 6. J is TRBJ1-2 and V is TRBV7-2, with 8 bases identical to TRBD1. This clonotype was obtained from a man between 18 and 29 years old in good health and CMV-seropositive. Sequencing was carried out using PBMCs. The CDR3 here is CASSLGGQAKGYTF. CDR3 DNA sequence: TGTGCCAGCAGCTTAGGGGGACAGGCAAAGGGCTACACCTTC.